This T cell receptor beta chain was obtained from a study of identical twins. Study observations and caveats: Abundant beta clonotypes from cord blood had fewer insertions, unlike memory repertoires, which showed none.

TCRdb reprocessed the 5' RACE reads via MiXCR and lists one record per CDR3 protein. The table has 700,000 or so distinct CDR3 sequences, under 9% seen once. This clonotype was seen at least ten times. Its antigen is unknown. In germline, CDR1 is LGHNA, CDR2 YSLEER. J was trimmed by 2 bases and V by 3 bases; bases with no gene match: 3. The CDR3 spans 16 residues. This sample also appeared in a second study, on yellow fever vaccine responses in identical twins.

Material for sequencing was PBMCs. This TCR came from a woman between 18 and 30 years old in good health. The chain uses TRBV4-3 and TRBJ2-2; 10 nucleotides agree with TRBD2. The chain's CDR3 is CASSHQLAGNTGELFF. CDR3 bases: TGCGCCAGCAGCCACCAACTAGCGGGAAACACCGGGGAGCTGTTTTTT.